This note documents a single T cell receptor (beta chain) sequence. Trimming cost V 1 base and J 7 bases; bases outside gene matches: 9. CDR3 length: 16 residues. Germline loops: CDR1 SGHRS, CDR2 YFSETQ. Researchers ran the PCR with 60 Vbeta and 13 Jbeta primers. Some clones are missing from TCRdb's copy, which holds only in-frame ones; the method was immunoSEQ multiplex PCR. The sample consists of around 140,000 clones, more than 75% of them appearing once. The record originates from a study of cytomegalovirus exposure and HLA in healthy donors. This chain links TRBV5-1 with TRBJ2-5; 11 nucleotides align to TRBD2. The sequence was collected from a woman in her 40s in good health and CMV-seropositive. The sequenced sample was PBMCs. The CDR3 loop is CASSLIAGGLLGTQYF. The CDR3 DNA follows: TGCGCCAGCAGCTTGATAGCGGGAGGGCTCTTAGGGACCCAGTACTTC.